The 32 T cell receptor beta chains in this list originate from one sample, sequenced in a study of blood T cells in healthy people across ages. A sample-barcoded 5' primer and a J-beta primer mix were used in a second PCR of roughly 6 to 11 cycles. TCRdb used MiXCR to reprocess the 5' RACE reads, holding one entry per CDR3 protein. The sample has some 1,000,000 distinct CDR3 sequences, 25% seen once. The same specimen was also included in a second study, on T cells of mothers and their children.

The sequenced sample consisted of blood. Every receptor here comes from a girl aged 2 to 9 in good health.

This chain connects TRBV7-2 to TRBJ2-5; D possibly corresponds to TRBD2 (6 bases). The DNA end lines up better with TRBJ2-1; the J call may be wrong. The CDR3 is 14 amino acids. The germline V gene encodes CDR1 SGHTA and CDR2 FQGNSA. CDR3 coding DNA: TGTGCCAGCAGCTTAGAAGTCCTGGCGGGAGAGCAGTTCTTC. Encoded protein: CASSLEVLAGEQFF.

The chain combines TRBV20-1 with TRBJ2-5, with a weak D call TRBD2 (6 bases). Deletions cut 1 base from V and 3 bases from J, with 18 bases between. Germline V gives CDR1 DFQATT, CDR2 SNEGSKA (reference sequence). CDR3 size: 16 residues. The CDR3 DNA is TGCAGTGCTAGAGTTCGGATAAACGGGGGAAAAGAGACCCAGTACTTC. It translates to CSARVRINGGKETQYF.

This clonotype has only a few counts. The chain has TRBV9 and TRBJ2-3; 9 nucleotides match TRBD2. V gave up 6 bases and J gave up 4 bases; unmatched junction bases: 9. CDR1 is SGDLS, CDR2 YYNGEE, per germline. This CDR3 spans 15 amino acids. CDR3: CASNPIAGAPDTQYF. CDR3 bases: TGTGCCAGCAACCCAATAGCGGGGGCCCCAGATACGCAGTATTTT.

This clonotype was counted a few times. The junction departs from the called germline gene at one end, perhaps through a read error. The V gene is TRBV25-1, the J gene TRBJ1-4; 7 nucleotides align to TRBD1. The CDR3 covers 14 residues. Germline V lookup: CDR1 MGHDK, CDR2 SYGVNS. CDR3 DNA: TGTGCCAGCAGTTACGACAGGGAGGGTGAAAAACTGCTTTTT. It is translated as CASSYDREGEKLLF. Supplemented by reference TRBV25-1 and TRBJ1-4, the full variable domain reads EADIYQTPRYLVIGTGKKITLECSQTMGHDKMYWYQQDPGMELHLIHYSYGVNSTEKGDLSSESTVSRIRTEHFPLTLESARPSHTSQYLCASSYDREGEKLLFGSGTQLSVL.

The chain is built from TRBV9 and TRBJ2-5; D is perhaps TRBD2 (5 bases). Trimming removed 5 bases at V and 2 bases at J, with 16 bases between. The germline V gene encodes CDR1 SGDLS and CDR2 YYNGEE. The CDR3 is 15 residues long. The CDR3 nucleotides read TGTGCCAGCAGTTATACGGTCGGGGTACAAGAGACCCAGTACTTC. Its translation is CASSYTVGVQETQYF. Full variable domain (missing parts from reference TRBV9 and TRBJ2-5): DSGVTQTPKHLITATGQRVTLRCSPRSGDLSVYWYQQSLDQGLQFLIQYYNGEERAKGNILERFSAQQFPDLHSELNLSSLELGDSALYFCASSYTVGVQETQYFGPGTRLLVL.

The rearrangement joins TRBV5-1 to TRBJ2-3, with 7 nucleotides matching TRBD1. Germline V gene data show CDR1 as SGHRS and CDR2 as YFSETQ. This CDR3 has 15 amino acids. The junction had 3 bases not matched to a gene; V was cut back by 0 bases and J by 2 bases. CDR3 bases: TGCGCCAGCAGCTTGGCCGGGACAGCCACAGATACGCAGTATTTT. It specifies CASSLAGTATDTQYF.

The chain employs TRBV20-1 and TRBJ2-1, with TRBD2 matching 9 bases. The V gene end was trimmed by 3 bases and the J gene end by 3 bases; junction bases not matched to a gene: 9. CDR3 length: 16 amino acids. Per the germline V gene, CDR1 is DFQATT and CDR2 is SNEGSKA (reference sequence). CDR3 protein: CSASKGLAFNYNEQFF. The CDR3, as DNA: TGCAGTGCTAGCAAGGGACTAGCCTTCAACTACAATGAGCAGTTCTTC.

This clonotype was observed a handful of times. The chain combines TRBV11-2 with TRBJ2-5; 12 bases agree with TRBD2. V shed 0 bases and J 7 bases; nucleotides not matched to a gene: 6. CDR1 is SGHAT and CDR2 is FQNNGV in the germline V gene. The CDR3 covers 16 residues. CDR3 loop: CASSLDQSSGRATQYF. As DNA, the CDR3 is TGTGCCAGCAGCTTAGATCAGTCTAGCGGGAGGGCGACCCAGTACTTC.

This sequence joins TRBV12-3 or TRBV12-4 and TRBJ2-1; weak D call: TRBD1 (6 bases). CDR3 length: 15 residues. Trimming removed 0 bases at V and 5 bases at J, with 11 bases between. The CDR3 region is CASSLAGALDNEQFF. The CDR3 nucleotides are TGTGCCAGCAGTTTAGCGGGGGCTCTCGACAATGAGCAGTTCTTC.

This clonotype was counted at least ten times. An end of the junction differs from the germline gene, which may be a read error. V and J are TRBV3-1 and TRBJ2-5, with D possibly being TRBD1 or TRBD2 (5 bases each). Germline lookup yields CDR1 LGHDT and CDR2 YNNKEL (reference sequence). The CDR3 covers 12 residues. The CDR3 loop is CASSRAGETQYF. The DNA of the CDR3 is TGCGCCAGCAGCAGGGCGGGAGAGACCCAGTACTTC.

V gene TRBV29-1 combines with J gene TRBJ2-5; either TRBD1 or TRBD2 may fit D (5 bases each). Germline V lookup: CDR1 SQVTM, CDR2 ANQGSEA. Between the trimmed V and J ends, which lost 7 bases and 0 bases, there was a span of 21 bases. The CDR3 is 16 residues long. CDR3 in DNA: TGCAGCGGGGGCCTAGGGGACCAGACGTACCAAGAGACCCAGTACTTC. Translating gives CSGGLGDQTYQETQYF.

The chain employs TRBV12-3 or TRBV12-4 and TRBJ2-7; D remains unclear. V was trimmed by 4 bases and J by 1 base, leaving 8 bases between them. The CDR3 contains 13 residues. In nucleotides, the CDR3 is TGTGCCAGCAGTTGGGCCGCATCCTACGAGCAGTACTTC. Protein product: CASSWAASYEQYF.

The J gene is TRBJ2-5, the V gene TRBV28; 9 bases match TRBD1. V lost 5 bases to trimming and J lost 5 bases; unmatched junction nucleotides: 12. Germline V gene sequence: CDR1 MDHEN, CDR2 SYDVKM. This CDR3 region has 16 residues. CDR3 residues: CASSPWEGTGRETQYF. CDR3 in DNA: TGTGCCAGCAGTCCCTGGGAGGGGACAGGGAGGGAGACCCAGTACTTC.

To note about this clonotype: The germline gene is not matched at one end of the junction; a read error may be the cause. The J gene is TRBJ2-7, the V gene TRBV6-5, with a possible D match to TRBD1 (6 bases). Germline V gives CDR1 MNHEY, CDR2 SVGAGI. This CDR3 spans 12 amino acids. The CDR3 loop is CAGRGRAYEQYF. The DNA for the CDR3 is TGTGCCGGCAGGGGACGGGCCTACGAGCAGTACTTC.

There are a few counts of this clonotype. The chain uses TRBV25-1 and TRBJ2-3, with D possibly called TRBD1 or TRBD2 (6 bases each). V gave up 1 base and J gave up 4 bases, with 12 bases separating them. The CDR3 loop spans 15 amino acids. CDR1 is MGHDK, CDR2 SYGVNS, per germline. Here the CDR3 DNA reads TGTGCCAGCAGTGAATTGGGGGGCGCGGCAGATACGCAGTATTTT. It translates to CASSELGGAADTQYF.

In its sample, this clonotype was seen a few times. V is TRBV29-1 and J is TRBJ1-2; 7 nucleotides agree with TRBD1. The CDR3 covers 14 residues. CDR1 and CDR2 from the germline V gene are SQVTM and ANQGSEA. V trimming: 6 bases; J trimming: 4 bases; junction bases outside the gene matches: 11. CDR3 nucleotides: TGCAGCGTCGAGCCCCCGGGACAGTCCTATGGCTACACCTTC. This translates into CSVEPPGQSYGYTF.

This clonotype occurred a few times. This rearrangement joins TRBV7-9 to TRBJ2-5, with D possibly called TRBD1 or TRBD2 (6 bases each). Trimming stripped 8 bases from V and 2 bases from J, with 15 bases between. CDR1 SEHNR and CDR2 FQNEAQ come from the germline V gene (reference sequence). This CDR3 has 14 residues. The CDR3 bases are TGTGCCAGCGGGCGGGACACCGGTCAAGAGACCCAGTACTTC. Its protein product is CASGRDTGQETQYF.

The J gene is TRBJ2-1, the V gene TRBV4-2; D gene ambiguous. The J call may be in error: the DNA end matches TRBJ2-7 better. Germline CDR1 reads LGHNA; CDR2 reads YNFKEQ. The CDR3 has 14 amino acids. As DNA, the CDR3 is TGTGCCAGCAGCCAAGCAGTTGTCGGCTACGAGCAGTACTTC. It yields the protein CASSQAVVGYEQYF.

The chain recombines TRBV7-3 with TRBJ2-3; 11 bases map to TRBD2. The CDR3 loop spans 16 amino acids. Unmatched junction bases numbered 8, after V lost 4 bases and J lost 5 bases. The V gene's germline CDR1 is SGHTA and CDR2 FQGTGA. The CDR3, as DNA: TGTGCCAGCAGCTCCGGGAGGCTAGCGGGAGGAGATACGCAGTATTTT. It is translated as CASSSGRLAGGDTQYF. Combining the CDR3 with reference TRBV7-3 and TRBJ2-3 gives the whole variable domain GAGVSQTPSNKVTEKGKYVELRCDPISGHTALYWYRQSLGQGPEFLIYFQGTGAADDSGLPNDRFFAVRPEGSVSTLKIQRTERGDSAVYLCASSSGRLAGGDTQYFGPGTRLTVL.

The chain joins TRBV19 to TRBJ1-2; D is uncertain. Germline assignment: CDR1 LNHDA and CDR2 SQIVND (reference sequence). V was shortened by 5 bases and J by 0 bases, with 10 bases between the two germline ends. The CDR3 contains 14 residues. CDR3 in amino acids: CASSPAIANYGYTF. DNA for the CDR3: TGTGCCAGTAGTCCGGCCATAGCTAACTATGGCTACACCTTC.

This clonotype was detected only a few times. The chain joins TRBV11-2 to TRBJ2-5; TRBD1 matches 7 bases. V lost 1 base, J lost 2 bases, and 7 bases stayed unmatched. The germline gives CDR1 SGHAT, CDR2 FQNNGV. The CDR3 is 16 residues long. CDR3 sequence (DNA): TGTGCCAGCAGCTTAGTCCCGACAGGGAGTCAAGAGACCCAGTACTTC. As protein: CASSLVPTGSQETQYF. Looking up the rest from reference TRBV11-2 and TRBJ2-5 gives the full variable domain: EAGVAQSPRYKIIEKRQSVAFWCNPISGHATLYWYQQILGQGPKLLIQFQNNGVVDDSQLPKDRFSAERLKGVDSTLKIQPAKLEDSAVYLCASSLVPTGSQETQYFGPGTRLLVL.

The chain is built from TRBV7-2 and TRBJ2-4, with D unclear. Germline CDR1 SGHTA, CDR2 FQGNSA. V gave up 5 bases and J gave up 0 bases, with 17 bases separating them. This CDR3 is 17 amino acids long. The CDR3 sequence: CASSERFFALAKNIQYF. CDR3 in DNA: TGTGCCAGCAGCGAGAGGTTCTTCGCGTTAGCCAAAAACATTCAGTACTTC.

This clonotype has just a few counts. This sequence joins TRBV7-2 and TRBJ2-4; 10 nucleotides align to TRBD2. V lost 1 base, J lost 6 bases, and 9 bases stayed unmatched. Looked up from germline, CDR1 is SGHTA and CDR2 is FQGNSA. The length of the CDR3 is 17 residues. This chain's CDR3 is CASSLVEKGLARNIQYF. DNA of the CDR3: TGTGCCAGCAGCTTAGTCGAGAAGGGACTAGCGAGAAACATTCAGTACTTC.

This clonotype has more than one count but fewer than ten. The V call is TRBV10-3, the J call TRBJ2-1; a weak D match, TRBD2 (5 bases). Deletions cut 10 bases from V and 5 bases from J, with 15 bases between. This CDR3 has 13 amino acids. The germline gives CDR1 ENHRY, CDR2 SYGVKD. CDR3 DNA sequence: TGTGCCACCAGGACTGAAATAAACAATGAGCAGTTCTTC. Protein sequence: CATRTEINNEQFF.

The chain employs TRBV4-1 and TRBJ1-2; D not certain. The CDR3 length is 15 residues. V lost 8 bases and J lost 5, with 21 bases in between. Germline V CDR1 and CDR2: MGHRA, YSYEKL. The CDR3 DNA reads TGCGCCAGCGTTGACCTAGGTAGCCATCCGTATGGCTACACCTTC. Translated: CASVDLGSHPYGYTF.

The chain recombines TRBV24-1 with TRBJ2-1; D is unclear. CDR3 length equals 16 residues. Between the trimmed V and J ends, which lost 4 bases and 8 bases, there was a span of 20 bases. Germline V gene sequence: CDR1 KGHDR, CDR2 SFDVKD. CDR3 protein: CATSDSVGLHIDEQFF. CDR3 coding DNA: TGTGCCACCAGTGACTCCGTTGGGCTACATATCGATGAGCAGTTCTTC.

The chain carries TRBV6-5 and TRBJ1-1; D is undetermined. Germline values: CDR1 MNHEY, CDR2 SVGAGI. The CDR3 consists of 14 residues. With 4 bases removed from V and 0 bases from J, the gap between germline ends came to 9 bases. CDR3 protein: CASSFGPLNTEAFF. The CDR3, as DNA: TGTGCCAGCAGTTTTGGCCCACTGAACACTGAAGCTTTCTTT.

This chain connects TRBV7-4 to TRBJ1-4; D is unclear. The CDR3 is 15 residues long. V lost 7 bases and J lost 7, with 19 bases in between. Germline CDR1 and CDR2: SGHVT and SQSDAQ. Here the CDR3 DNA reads TGTGCCAGCATCCCCCCGGTGGAGCAAGGTGAAAAACTGTTTTTT. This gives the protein CASIPPVEQGEKLFF.

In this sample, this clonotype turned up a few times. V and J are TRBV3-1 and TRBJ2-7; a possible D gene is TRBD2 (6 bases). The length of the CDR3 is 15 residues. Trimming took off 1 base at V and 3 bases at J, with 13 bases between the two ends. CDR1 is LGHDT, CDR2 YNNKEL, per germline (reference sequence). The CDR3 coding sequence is TGTGCCAGCAGCCAAGTCTGGGGAGGTATCTACGAGCAGTACTTC. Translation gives CASSQVWGGIYEQYF.

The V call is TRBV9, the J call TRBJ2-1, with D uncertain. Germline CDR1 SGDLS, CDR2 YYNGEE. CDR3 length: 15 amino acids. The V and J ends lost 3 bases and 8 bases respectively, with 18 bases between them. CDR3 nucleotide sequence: TGTGCCAGCAGCGGGTCTAACGAACGGAGCGATGAGCAGTTCTTC. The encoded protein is CASSGSNERSDEQFF.

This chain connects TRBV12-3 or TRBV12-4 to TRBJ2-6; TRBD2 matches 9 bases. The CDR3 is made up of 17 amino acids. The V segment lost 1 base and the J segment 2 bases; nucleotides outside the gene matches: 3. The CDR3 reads CASSLVSGRTGANVLTF. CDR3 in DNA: TGTGCCAGCAGTTTAGTTAGCGGGAGAACTGGGGCCAACGTCCTGACTTTC.

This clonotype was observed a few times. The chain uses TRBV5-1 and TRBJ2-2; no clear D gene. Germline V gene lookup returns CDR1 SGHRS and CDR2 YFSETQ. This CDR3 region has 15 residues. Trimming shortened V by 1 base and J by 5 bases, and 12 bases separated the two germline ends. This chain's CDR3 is CASSLRPSLTGELFF. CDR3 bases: TGCGCCAGCAGCTTGAGACCGAGTCTGACCGGGGAGCTGTTTTTT.